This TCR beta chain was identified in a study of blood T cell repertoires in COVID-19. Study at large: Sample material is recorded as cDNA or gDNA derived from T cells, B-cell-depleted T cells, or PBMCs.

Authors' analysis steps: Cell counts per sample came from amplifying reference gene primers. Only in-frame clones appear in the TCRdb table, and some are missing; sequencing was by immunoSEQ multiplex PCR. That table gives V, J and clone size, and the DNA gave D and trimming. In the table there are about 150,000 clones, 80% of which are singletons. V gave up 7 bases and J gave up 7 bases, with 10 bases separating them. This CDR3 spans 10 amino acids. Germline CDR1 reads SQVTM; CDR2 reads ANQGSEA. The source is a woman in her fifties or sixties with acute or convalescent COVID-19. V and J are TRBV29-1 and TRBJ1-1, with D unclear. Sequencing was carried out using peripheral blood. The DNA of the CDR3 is TGCAGCGGTGACGGGAGTGAAGCTTTCTTT. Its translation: CSGDGSEAFF.